The entry below describes one T cell receptor beta chain. Its cognate antigen has yet to be identified. Base qualities are not recorded, but no much larger clone differs from it by a single base. Looking up the germline V gene yields CDR1 MNHNS and CDR2 SASEGT. V drops 5 bases and J drops 2 bases, leaving 4 bases in between. Spanning cysteine to phenylalanine, the CDR3 consists of 12 amino acids. The read is trimmed to its CDR3 DNA, 36 bases read in frame from base 1. This sample stems from a study of shared clonotypes between healthy human individuals (dated by TCRdb to about 2020). A note on the overall study: Three men and two women, aged 18 to 49 years, made up the cohort. Different laboratories and diverse techniques were used to prepare libraries and sequence TCR repertoires, to increase sequencing depth and limit assay-specific biases. To estimate repertoire size and how much clonotype sharing occurs between individuals, the study deeply sequenced the blood TCR repertoires of a handful of healthy adults. Between about 0.94 and 8.9 billion PBMCs per donor were obtained by leukapheresis. For each donor, CD4 naive and CD4 memory were each run on three plates, CD8 naive on two plates, and CD8 memory on one plate. The paper as a whole reports these results and caveats: Rarefaction of sorted-subset datasets indicated incomplete sequencing despite the large sequencing depth. Sharing across four donors was observed for approximately 4.6% of naive CD4, about 4% of naive CD8, 2.3% of memory CD4, and approximately 0.41% of memory CD8 clonotypes. Because the study included only a small number of donors, the genetic and exposure-history diversity represented was limited. Naive subsets generally had larger estimated clonotype richness than memory subsets. Sampling was restricted to blood, and TCR repertoires in tissues likely differ from the TCR repertoires found in blood. Compared with non-shared clonotypes, clonotypes shared by all four sorted-subset donors had higher generation probabilities. Pairwise subsampling led to the expectation that sequencing depth would affect the degree of clonotype sharing among donors.

Donors were healthy HIV-negative adults with no recently reported acute infections or vaccinations. Every donor was a Caucasian adult living in Nashville, Tennessee, USA. CD4+ T cells were enriched by magnetic negative selection, after which naive cells were positively selected on CD45RA and the negative fraction was taken as the memory subset. Blood was collected by leukapheresis, and PBMCs were isolated by Ficoll-Histopaque density gradient centrifugation and then cryopreserved in liquid nitrogen vapor phase. Analytical flow cytometry was used to check the purity and quantity of every magnetically sorted T cell population. Each sorted fraction had its genomic DNA isolated and then quantified by UV absorbance on a Nanodrop 2000c. TCR CDR3 regions were amplified from genomic DNA by multiplex PCR using the deep immunoSEQ assay. Extracted genomic DNA from each cell subset was distributed evenly across all wells of several immunoSEQ 96-well plates, and each plate was treated as a replicate. For sorted subsets, each replicate PCR was loaded with 200 ng genomic DNA, equivalent to 30,000 or so T cell genomes. The purified libraries were quantified using a Qubit 3.0 fluorometer, sized with a Bioanalyzer 2100, and then quantified again using the KAPA Library Quantification kit. Each immunoSEQ 96-well plate was sequenced on its own single-read 150-cycle Illumina NextSeq 550 flow cell. Concerning the study's data processing: Because only junctional sequences without quality scores were contained in the immunoSEQ output, filtering matching that applied to full-length reads could not be performed. To assign V/J genes and CDR3, sequences were annotated against IMGT germline references using PyIR, a Python wrapper for IgBLAST v1.9. Reads were filtered out if the reads had weak V/J assignments (E-value above 1e-6), no CDR3, stop codons, out-of-frame junctions, or ambiguous translated residues. V3J clonotypes were defined as sequences sharing an identical inferred V gene, J gene, and CDR3 amino acid sequence. Percentage overlap between repertoires was computed as shared unique clonotypes divided by the size of the smaller repertoire. Repertoire richness was assessed with RTK rarefaction, the Chao1 estimator, and Recon v2.1 estimates of unobserved clonotypes. Generation probabilities were computed with OLGA for all TCRbeta clonotypes obtained by the gDNA method from several donors. The table comes from immuneACCESS by way of TCRdb, which keeps in-frame sequences with V and J called. Part of the clones is missing from these tables; in studies checked, under half for an unresolved V gene and the rest for unknown reasons. The V and J calls and clone size come from that table; D and trimming were worked out from the DNA. The sample table shows over 150,000 clones, and about 66% are seen once. The top ten constitute about 10% of the sample.

Sequenced material: memory CD4+ T cells sorted from blood. The cell subset or site label corresponds to: CD45RA-negative fraction. The rearrangement combines TRBV6-1 with TRBJ1-5, with no D gene named confidently. The source is a man aged 30 to 45 in good health. In nucleotide form, the sequence is TGTGCCAGCAGTACAGGCAATCAGCCCCAGCATTTT. Translated, this gives CASSTGNQPQHF.